A selection of T cell receptor beta chains follows, all from one sample in a study of T cells in Graves' hyperthyroidism and ophthalmopathy. TCRdb reprocessed the multiplex PCR reads via MiXCR and lists one record per CDR3 protein. The profile shows approximately 640,000 distinct CDR3 sequences, roughly 17% of them singletons. Sample: blood. The receptors were sampled from a man aged 45 to 65 with Graves' hyperthyroidism. Each CDR3 is given with its conserved first and last residue. Each record gives: D gene, V gene, J gene, clone size, CDR3 protein, CDR3 DNA. A D gene is named only where the DNA matches it firmly. Part of the rows lack a size; the others show once, few, many or a class for expanded clones.

TRBD2	TRBV6-5	TRBJ2-5	many	CASSYGLGEETQYF	TGTGCCAGCAGTTACGGACTAGGGGAAGAGACCCAGTACTTC
.	TRBV7-2	TRBJ1-2	.	CASSPGQFGGYTF	TGTGCCAGCAGCCCCGGACAGTTTGGAGGCTACACCTTC
.	TRBV9	TRBJ2-7	.	CASSVTGLGEQYF	TGTGCCAGCAGCGTTACAGGGCTCGGGGAGCAGTACTTC
.	TRBV12-3/TRBV12-4	TRBJ2-7	many	CASSLLGAYEQYF	TGTGCCAGCAGTTTATTAGGAGCCTACGAGCAGTACTTC
TRBD2	TRBV5-6	TRBJ2-3	once	CASSPLAGVGTDTQYF	TGTGCCAGCAGCCCACTAGCGGGAGTCGGAACAGATACGCAGTATTTT
TRBD2	TRBV6-2/TRBV6-3	TRBJ2-1	few	CASSVIAGGPYNEQFF	TGTGCCAGCAGTGTTATAGCGGGAGGGCCCTACAATGAGCAGTTCTTC
TRBD1	TRBV6-5	TRBJ1-4	many	CASSYDRGDEKLFF	TGTGCCAGCAGTTACGACAGGGGTGATGAAAAACTGTTTTTT
TRBD1	TRBV6-1	TRBJ2-1	.	CASNSRDSLYNEQFF	TGTGCCAGTAATTCACGGGACAGTCTCTACAATGAGCAGTTCTTC
.	TRBV29-1	TRBJ2-7	few	CSVDAARGMGEQYF	TGCAGCGTTGACGCGGCGCGGGGAATGGGGGAGCAGTACTTC
.	TRBV6-5	TRBJ1-3	.	CASSYQSPRNTIYF	TGTGCCAGCAGTTACCAGTCTCCCAGAAACACCATATATTTT
TRBD2	TRBV11-2	TRBJ2-1	many	CASIDEGTSGSGFVSDEQFF	TGTGCCAGCATAGATGAAGGGACTAGCGGGAGTGGCTTCGTCTCCGATGAGCAGTTCTTC
.	TRBV5-1	TRBJ1-5	many	CASSLESRADQPQHF	TGCGCCAGCAGCTTGGAATCCAGGGCCGATCAGCCCCAGCATTTT
TRBD2	TRBV24-1	TRBJ2-7	many	CATSDSAPRTSGGVYEQYF	TGTGCCACCAGTGATTCGGCCCCCCGGACTAGCGGAGGGGTCTACGAGCAGTACTTC
TRBD1	TRBV27	TRBJ2-4	few	CASSGPGQSLGAKNIQYF	TGTGCCAGCAGTGGTCCGGGACAGTCCCTAGGGGCCAAAAACATTCAGTACTTC
TRBD2	TRBV7-2	TRBJ2-2	many	CASAASGRLTGELFF	TGTGCCAGCGCGGCTAGCGGGAGGTTAACCGGGGAGCTGTTTTTT
TRBD2	TRBV10-2	TRBJ2-7	many	CASMWASGAYEQYF	TGCGCCAGCATGTGGGCTAGCGGAGCCTACGAGCAGTACTTC
.	TRBV27	TRBJ1-2	many	CASRIDGGAYYGYTF	TGTGCCAGCAGGATAGACGGAGGGGCGTACTATGGCTACACCTTC
TRBD1	TRBV19	TRBJ2-7	many	CASSNLLGQGTHEQYF	TGTGCCAGTAGCAACCTTTTGGGACAGGGTACCCACGAGCAGTACTTC
TRBD2	TRBV11-2	TRBJ2-7	few	CASSTYTGTTYYEQYF	TGTGCCAGCAGCACCTATACCGGGACTACATACTACGAGCAGTACTTC
.	TRBV7-2	TRBJ2-4	few	CASSPSAKNIQYF	TGTGCCAGCAGCCCGTCGGCCAAAAACATTCAGTACTTC
.	TRBV19	TRBJ2-2	.	CASSRQKYTGELFF	TGTGCCAGTAGCCGACAGAAATACACCGGGGAGCTGTTTTTT
TRBD1	TRBV10-1	TRBJ1-1	.	CASSYIPGQLLNTEAFF	TGCGCCAGCAGTTATATCCCGGGACAGCTACTGAACACTGAAGCTTTCTTT
TRBD1	TRBV6-2/TRBV6-3	TRBJ2-7	many	CASRDRGQDYEQYF	TGTGCCAGCAGAGATCGGGGACAGGACTACGAGCAGTACTTC
.	TRBV27	TRBJ1-5	.	CASSLGAYQPQHF	TGTGCCAGCAGTTTAGGGGCGTACCAGCCCCAGCATTTT
.	TRBV6-1	TRBJ1-2	few	CASSPSGINYGYTF	TGTGCCAGCAGCCCCAGCGGTATTAACTATGGCTACACCTTC
.	TRBV3-1	TRBJ1-1	few	CASSQDGGSFF	TGTGCCAGCAGCCAAGACGGAGGATCTTTCTTT
TRBD2	TRBV3-1	TRBJ2-1	many	CASSQPGLGSNEQFF	TGTGCCAGCAGCCAGCCCGGACTAGGGAGCAATGAGCAGTTCTTC
.	TRBV6-2/TRBV6-3	TRBJ1-2	few	CASNTGKGYGYTF	TGTGCCAGCAACACAGGGAAGGGCTATGGCTACACCTTC
TRBD1	TRBV2	TRBJ2-7	many	CASSGQGQGPYEQYF	TGTGCCAGCAGTGGACAGGGACAGGGGCCCTACGAGCAGTACTTC
.	TRBV27	TRBJ2-7	.	CASSTLANYEQYF	TGTGCCAGCAGTACACTAGCTAACTACGAGCAGTACTTC
.	TRBV27	TRBJ2-7	many	CASRPGPGGYEQYF	TGTGCCAGCAGGCCGGGACCCGGAGGGTACGAGCAGTACTTC
.	TRBV25-1	TRBJ1-3	few	CASSESDWNPLYSGNTIYF	TGTGCCAGCAGTGAATCCGACTGGAACCCTCTTTACTCTGGAAACACCATATATTTT
.	TRBV28	TRBJ1-1	many	CASNLDLSHRNTEAFF	TGTGCCAGCAACCTAGACCTTTCGCACAGAAACACTGAAGCTTTCTTT